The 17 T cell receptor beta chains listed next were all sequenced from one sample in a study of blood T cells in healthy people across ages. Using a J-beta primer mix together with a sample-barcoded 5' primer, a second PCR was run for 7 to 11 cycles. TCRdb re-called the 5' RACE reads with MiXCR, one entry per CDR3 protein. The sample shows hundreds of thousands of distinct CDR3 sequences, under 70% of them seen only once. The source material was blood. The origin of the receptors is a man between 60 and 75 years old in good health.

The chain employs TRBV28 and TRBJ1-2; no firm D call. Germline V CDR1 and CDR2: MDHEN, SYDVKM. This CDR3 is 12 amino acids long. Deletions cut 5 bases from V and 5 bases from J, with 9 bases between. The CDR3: CASSDGFYGYTF. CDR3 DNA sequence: TGTGCCAGCAGTGACGGATTTTATGGCTACACCTTC.

The CDR3 coding sequence is TGTGCCAGCAGTGGCAGGAGAGGCCGGGAGCTGTTTTTT. Translated, it gives CASSGRRGRELFF. The chain links TRBV7-9 to TRBJ2-2, with D uncertain. Germline values: CDR1 SEHNR, CDR2 FQNEAQ (reference sequence). The V and J ends lost 6 bases and 9 bases respectively, with 14 bases between them. The CDR3 contains 13 residues.

The CDR3 is CASSLGQGGVEQFF. The CDR3 DNA reads as TGCGCCAGCAGCTTGGGACAGGGGGGGGTTGAGCAGTTCTTC. The chain is built from TRBV5-1 and TRBJ2-1; the match to TRBD1 covers 9 bases. The CDR3 extends over 14 amino acids. The trim removed 0 bases at V and 9 bases at J, leaving 4 bases unmatched. Germline V gene sequence: CDR1 SGHRS, CDR2 YFSETQ.

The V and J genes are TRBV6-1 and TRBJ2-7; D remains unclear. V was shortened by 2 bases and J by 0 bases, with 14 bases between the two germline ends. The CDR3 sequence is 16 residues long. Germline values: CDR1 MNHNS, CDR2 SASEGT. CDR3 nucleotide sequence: TGTGCCAGCAGTGAAACCCGGAGCCCGAGCTCCTACGAGCAGTACTTC. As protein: CASSETRSPSSYEQYF.

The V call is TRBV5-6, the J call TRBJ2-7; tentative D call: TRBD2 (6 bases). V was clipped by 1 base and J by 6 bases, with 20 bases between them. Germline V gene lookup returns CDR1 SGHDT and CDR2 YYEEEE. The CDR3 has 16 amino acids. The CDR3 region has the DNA TGTGCCAGCAGCTTGAGGTTCGGCGGGGAACCGTCCGAGCAGTACTTC. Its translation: CASSLRFGGEPSEQYF.

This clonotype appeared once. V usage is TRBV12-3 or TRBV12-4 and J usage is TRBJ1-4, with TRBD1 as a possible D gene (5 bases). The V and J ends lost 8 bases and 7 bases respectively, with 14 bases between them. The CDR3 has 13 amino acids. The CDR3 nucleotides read TGTGCCAGCGCCGCCCGGGACCGTGAAAAACTGTTTTTT. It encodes CASAARDREKLFF.

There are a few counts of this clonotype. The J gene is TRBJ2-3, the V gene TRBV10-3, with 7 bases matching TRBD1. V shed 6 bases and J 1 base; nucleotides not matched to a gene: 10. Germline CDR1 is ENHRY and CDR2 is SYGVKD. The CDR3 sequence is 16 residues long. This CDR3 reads CAIRGTGAIGTDTQYF. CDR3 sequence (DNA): TGTGCCATCAGAGGCACAGGGGCTATCGGCACAGATACGCAGTATTTT.

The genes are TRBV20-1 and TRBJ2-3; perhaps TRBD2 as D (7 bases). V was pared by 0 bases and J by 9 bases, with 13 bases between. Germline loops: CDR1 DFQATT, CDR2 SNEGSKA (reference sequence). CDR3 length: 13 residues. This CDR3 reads CSARDRGRGTQYF. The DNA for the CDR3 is TGCAGTGCTAGAGACCGGGGGAGGGGGACGCAGTATTTT.

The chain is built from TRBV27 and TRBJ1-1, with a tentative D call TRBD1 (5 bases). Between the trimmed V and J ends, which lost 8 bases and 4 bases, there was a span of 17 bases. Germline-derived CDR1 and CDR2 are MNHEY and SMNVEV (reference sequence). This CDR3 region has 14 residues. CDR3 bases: TGTGCCAGCGCGAGGGGCGGGGTCTTCACTGAAGCTTTCTTT. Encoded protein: CASARGGVFTEAFF.

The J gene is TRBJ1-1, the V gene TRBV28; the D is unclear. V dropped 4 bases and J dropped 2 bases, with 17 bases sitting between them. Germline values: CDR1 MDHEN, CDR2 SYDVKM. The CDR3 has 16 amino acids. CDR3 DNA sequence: TGTGCCAGCAGTTACCCGGGAAGATGGAAAAACACTGAAGCTTTCTTT. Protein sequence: CASSYPGRWKNTEAFF.

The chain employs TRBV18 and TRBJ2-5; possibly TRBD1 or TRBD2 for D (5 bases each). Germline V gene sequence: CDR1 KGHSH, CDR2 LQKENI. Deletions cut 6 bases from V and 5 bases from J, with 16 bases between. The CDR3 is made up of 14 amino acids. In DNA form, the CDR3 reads TGTGCCAGCTCCTCCTGGGACCACGCGGAGACCCAGTACTTC. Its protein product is CASSSWDHAETQYF.

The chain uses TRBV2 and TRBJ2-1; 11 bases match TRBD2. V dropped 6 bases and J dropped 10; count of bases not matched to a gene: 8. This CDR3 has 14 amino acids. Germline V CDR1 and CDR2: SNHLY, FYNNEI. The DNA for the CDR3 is TGTGCCAGCAGCTCTAGCGGGGGGACAGGGGAGCAGTTCTTC. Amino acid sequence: CASSSSGGTGEQFF.

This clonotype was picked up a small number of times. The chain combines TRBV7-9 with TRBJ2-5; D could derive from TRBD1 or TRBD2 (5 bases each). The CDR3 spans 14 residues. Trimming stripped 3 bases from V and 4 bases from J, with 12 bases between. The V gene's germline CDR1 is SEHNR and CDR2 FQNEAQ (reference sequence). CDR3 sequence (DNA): TGTGCCAGCAGCTTCCAAGGGGAGTTAGAGACCCAGTACTTC. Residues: CASSFQGELETQYF.

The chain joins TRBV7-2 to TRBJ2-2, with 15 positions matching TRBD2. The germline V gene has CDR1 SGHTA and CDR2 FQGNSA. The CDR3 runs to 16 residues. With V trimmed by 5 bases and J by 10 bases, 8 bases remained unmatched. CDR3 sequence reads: CASSRGLAGGMVELFF. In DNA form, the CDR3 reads TGTGCCAGCAGCCGAGGACTAGCGGGGGGGATGGTGGAGCTGTTTTTT.

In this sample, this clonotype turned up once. This chain's CDR3 is CSAPMGQRGNTEAFF. The DNA for the CDR3 is TGCAGTGCTCCAATGGGGCAGAGGGGGAACACTGAAGCTTTCTTT. The chain carries TRBV20-1 and TRBJ1-1, with TRBD1 as a possible D gene (5 bases). This CDR3 spans 15 amino acids. V shed 5 bases and J shed 1 base, with 17 bases lying between them. CDR1 is DFQATT, CDR2 SNEGSKA, per germline (reference sequence).

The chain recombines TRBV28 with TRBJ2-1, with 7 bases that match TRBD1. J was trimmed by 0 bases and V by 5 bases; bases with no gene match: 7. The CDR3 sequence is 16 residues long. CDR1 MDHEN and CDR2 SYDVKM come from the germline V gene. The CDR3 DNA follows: TGTGCCAGCAGTCCACCGGGACAGTTCTCCTACAATGAGCAGTTCTTC. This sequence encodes CASSPPGQFSYNEQFF. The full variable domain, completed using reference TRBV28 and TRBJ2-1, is DVKVTQSSRYLVKRTGEKVFLECVQDMDHENMFWYRQDPGLGLRLIYFSYDVKMKEKGDIPEGYSVSREKKERFSLILESASTNQTSMYLCASSPPGQFSYNEQFFGPGTRLTVL.

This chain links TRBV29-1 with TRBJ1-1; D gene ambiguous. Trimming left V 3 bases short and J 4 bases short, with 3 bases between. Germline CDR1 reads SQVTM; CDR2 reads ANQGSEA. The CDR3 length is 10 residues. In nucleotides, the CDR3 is TGCAGCGTTGAGGGCACTGAAGCTTTCTTT. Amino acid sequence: CSVEGTEAFF. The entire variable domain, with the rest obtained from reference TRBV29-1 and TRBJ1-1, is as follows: SAVISQKPSRDICQRGTSLTIQCQVDSQVTMMFWYRQQPGQSLTLIATANQGSEATYESGFVIDKFPISRPNLTFSTLTVSNMSPEDSSIYLCSVEGTEAFFGQGTRLTVV.